Below, 9 T cell receptor beta chains from the same sample are listed, as sequenced in a study of cytomegalovirus exposure and HLA in healthy donors. This PCR relied on a set of 60 Vbeta primers and 13 Jbeta primers. Here immunoSEQ multiplex PCR was the method, and the copy in TCRdb shows in-frame clones only, minus some. Of around 100,000 clones in the sample, roughly 74% were seen once. The sample consisted of PBMCs. The receptors come from a woman in her thirties in good health and CMV-seronegative.

The genes are TRBV30 and TRBJ1-1; 7 bases are a match to TRBD1. The V segment lost 8 bases and the J segment 4 bases; nucleotides outside the gene matches: 7. The CDR3 covers 12 residues. Germline V lookup: CDR1 GTSNPN, CDR2 SVGIG (reference sequence). The chain's CDR3 is CAELGTATEAFF. CDR3 nucleotide sequence: TGTGCCGAATTAGGGACAGCCACTGAAGCTTTCTTT.

In this sample, this clone turned up a few times. The rearrangement joins TRBV30 to TRBJ1-5; D may be TRBD1 (6 bases). Trimming left V 0 bases short and J 7 bases short, with 16 bases between. The germline CDR1 and CDR2 sequences are GTSNPN and SVGIG (reference sequence). There are 15 residues in the CDR3. Written as DNA, the CDR3 is TGTGCCTGGAGTGTTTCAAACAGGGACGGCCAGCCCCAGCATTTT. This sequence encodes CAWSVSNRDGQPQHF.

Worth noting for this clone: This sample also contains other DNA sequences that code for the same CDR3. V usage is TRBV5-1 and J usage is TRBJ1-5; D call uncertain. This CDR3 comprises 13 residues. Germline V gene sequence: CDR1 SGHRS, CDR2 YFSETQ. With 2 bases removed from V and 2 bases from J, the gap between germline ends came to 5 bases. The CDR3 DNA reads TGCGCCAGCAGCTTTTCAGGCAATCAGCCCCAGCATTTT. Translating it yields CASSFSGNQPQHF.

The chain couples TRBV27 to TRBJ2-6; D may be TRBD2 (5 bases). The CDR3 runs 17 residues. Germline CDR1 reads MNHEY; CDR2 reads SMNVEV (reference sequence). V lost 7 bases, J lost 0 bases, and 16 bases lay in between. This chain's CDR3 is CASIASSGISGANVLTF. CDR3 nucleotide sequence: TGTGCCAGCATAGCATCGTCCGGGATCTCTGGGGCCAACGTCCTGACTTTC.

In DNA, the CDR3 is TGTGCCAGCAGCACTAGCGGGGCCACAGATACGCAGTATTTT. Its translation is CASSTSGATDTQYF. The gene calls are TRBV28 and TRBJ2-3; 10 nucleotides align to TRBD2. The CDR3 is 14 amino acids. CDR1 MDHEN and CDR2 SYDVKM come from the germline V gene. J gave up 2 bases and V 6 bases, and 2 bases lay outside the gene matches.

The sample holds a few counts of this clone. The chain has TRBV18 and TRBJ1-1, with TRBD1 as a possible D gene (5 bases). Trimming took off 3 bases at V and 2 bases at J, with 16 bases between the two ends. The germline gives CDR1 KGHSH, CDR2 LQKENI. This CDR3 spans 16 amino acids. CDR3 region: CASSPRGGEINTEAFF. The CDR3 nucleotides are TGTGCCAGCTCACCGCGGGGAGGGGAAATTAACACTGAAGCTTTCTTT.

This clone was picked up one time. This chain joins TRBV5-6 and TRBJ2-1; D remains unclear. Trimming pared 5 bases from V and 1 base from J, leaving 7 bases between. CDR1 is SGHDT, CDR2 YYEEEE, per germline. This CDR3 has 13 amino acids. CDR3 DNA: TGTGCCAGCAGAGAGCAATCCTACAATGAGCAGTTCTTC. It translates to CASREQSYNEQFF.

Details on this clone: The sample carries other DNA sequences with the same CDR3. The V call is TRBV5-1, the J call TRBJ1-4; D may be TRBD1 (5 bases). Deletions cut 0 bases from V and 4 bases from J, with 7 bases between. The CDR3 totals 14 residues. CDR1 SGHRS and CDR2 YFSETQ come from the germline V gene. The CDR3 loop is CASSLVQGNEKLFF. For the CDR3, the DNA is TGCGCCAGCAGCTTGGTTCAGGGTAATGAAAAACTGTTTTTT.

This sequence joins TRBV7-9 and TRBJ2-3; a weak D match, TRBD2 (5 bases). This CDR3 comprises 16 residues. The germline gives CDR1 SEHNR, CDR2 FQNEAQ (reference sequence). V dropped 5 bases and J dropped 0 bases, with 15 bases sitting between them. The CDR3 DNA sequence: TGTGCCAGCAGCCGTAGAGGGCTAGGAAGCACAGATACGCAGTATTTT. Its translation: CASSRRGLGSTDTQYF.